Listed here is a single TCR beta chain. Unique molecular identifiers were in the cDNA, with template-switch universal primer binding. Each CDR3 protein is one row after TCRdb ran MiXCR on the 5' RACE reads. The table shows about 190,000 distinct CDR3 sequences, with about 16% occurring only once. The source of the sample is a study of identical twins. These data were also reused for a study on T cells expressing NK-cell markers.

Specimen: CD8+ T cells sorted from blood. The receptor's source is a young woman in good health.

CDR3 DNA sequence: TGTGCCTGGAGGGTAGGCAATGAGCAGTTCTTC. Protein product: CAWRVGNEQFF. This chain links TRBV30 with TRBJ2-1; D gene ambiguous. V lost 3 bases and J lost 6, with 6 bases in between. This CDR3 region has 11 residues. Germline-derived CDR1 and CDR2 are GTSNPN and SVGIG (reference sequence).